This TCR beta chain was sequenced for a study of blood T cells in healthy people across ages. The use of a sample-barcoded 5' primer and a J-beta primer mix characterized a second PCR of 7 to 11 cycles. A template-switch adaptor with 12 random nucleotides tagged each cDNA molecule. TCRdb fed the 5' RACE reads into MiXCR, producing one record per CDR3 protein. The repertoire holds under 700,000 distinct CDR3 sequences, with about 25% as singletons. Study findings and constraints: When set beside aged donors, long-lived donors presented more naive CD4+ cells and higher diversity.

This clonotype has just a few counts. Antigen: not known. Every donor contributed 7.5 to 10 milliliters of peripheral blood by blood draw. Trimming at V came to 4 bases and at J to 2 bases, leaving 12 bases not matched to a gene. Germline assignment: CDR1 MNHEY and CDR2 SMNVEV (reference sequence). This CDR3 contains 17 residues. The same data also contributed to another study, on T cells of mothers and their children.

This TCR derives from a boy aged 5-17 years in good health. Sequenced material: blood. V is TRBV27 and J is TRBJ2-5; TRBD1 matches at 8 bases. CDR3 in DNA: TGTGCCAGCAGTTCATGGGCCAGGGGGCCCAAACAAGAGACCCAGTACTTC. Translating it yields CASSSWARGPKQETQYF.